The rows below give T cell receptor beta chains drawn from one sample of a study of OX40 agonist ivuxolimab in advanced cancers. Profiling relied on immunoSEQ multiplex PCR, and the TCRdb table lists in-frame clones only, not all of them. This table has fewer than 90,000 clones, 86% appearing once. This specimen was CD4+ or CD8+ T cells sorted from blood, taken in a trial of the OX40 agonist ivuxolimab. The source is an adult with an advanced solid tumor such as melanoma, head and neck, liver or kidney cancer. The CDR3 runs from the conserved cysteine through the conserved F or W. Each record gives: CDR3 protein, CDR3 DNA, D gene, clone size, V gene, J gene. A D gene is named only where the DNA matches it firmly. The size of a clone is reported for some rows only, either as once, few or many, or as a class for expanded clones.

CASSHRGRGNEQFF	TGTGCCAGCAGCCACAGGGGGCGCGGCAATGAGCAGTTCTTC	TRBD1	.	TRBV11-3	TRBJ2-1
CASSSPGGSGTDTQYF	TGCGCCAGCAGCTCCCCTGGTGGTAGCGGCACAGATACGCAGTATTTT	.	.	TRBV5-1	TRBJ2-3
CAISLEGMESPLHF	TGTGCCATCAGTCTTGAGGGGATGGAGTCACCCCTCCACTTT	.	few	TRBV10-3	TRBJ1-6
CASSYSRGSEGGKLFF	TGTGCCAGCAGTTACTCACGGGGTAGCGAAGGGGGAAAACTGTTTTTT	.	.	TRBV6-5	TRBJ1-4
CASSFPPRGGWPNNEQFF	TGTGCCAGCAGCTTTCCCCCCCGCGGGGGCTGGCCTAACAATGAGCAGTTCTTC	.	.	TRBV7-9	TRBJ2-1
CASSQVRGEEGTEAFF	TGCGCCAGCAGCCAAGTGAGGGGCGAGGAGGGCACTGAAGCTTTCTTT	.	few	TRBV4-1	TRBJ1-1
CASTQTGVVKGYTF	TGTGCCAGCACCCAGACAGGGGTAGTAAAAGGCTACACCTTC	TRBD1	.	TRBV6-5	TRBJ1-2
CASSLVSPNEKLFF	TGTGCCAGCAGCCTAGTCAGCCCTAATGAAAAACTGTTTTTT	.	.	TRBV5-5	TRBJ1-4
CASTTVGGAGRLFF	TGTGCCAGCACTACCGTCGGGGGGGCCGGGAGACTGTTTTTT	.	.	TRBV28	TRBJ1-4
CASSLRGGVETQYF	TGTGCCAGCAGCTTAAGAGGGGGCGTCGAGACCCAGTACTTC	TRBD1	.	TRBV7-9	TRBJ2-5
CASSYRGSYEQYF	TGTGCCAGCAGTTACCGGGGCTCCTACGAGCAGTACTTC	.	.	TRBV6-6	TRBJ2-7
CASSLRAGDYGYTF	TGTGCCAGCAGCCTACGGGCAGGGGATTATGGCTACACCTTC	.	.	TRBV11-2	TRBJ1-2
CASSRVLVAETQYF	TGTGCCAGCAGCCGCGTACTAGTCGCGGAGACCCAGTACTTC	.	.	TRBV7-2	TRBJ2-5
CAWSVTGGFYYGYTF	TGTGCCTGGAGTGTAACAGGGGGGTTCTACTATGGCTACACCTTC	TRBD1	.	TRBV30	TRBJ1-2
CASSYGQLLYGYTF	TGTGCCAGCAGCTACGGACAGCTCCTTTATGGCTACACCTTC	.	.	TRBV7-8	TRBJ1-2
CASSLRTGGHEKLFF	TGTGCCAGCAGTTTACGGACAGGGGGACATGAAAAACTGTTTTTT	TRBD1	.	TRBV28	TRBJ1-4
CASGLTGDQPQHF	TGTGCCAGCGGACTGACAGGGGACCAGCCCCAGCATTTT	TRBD1	.	TRBV28	TRBJ1-5
CASSYPGTDTQYF	TGTGCCAGCAGTTACCCGGGCACAGATACGCAGTATTTT	.	.	TRBV6-6	TRBJ2-3
CASSSYRQQETQYF	TGTGCCAGCAGTTCTTACCGACAGCAAGAGACCCAGTACTTC	.	.	TRBV6-6	TRBJ2-5
CASSFTPSRDRGGNTEAFF	TGTGCCAGCAGCTTTACCCCGTCCCGGGACAGGGGGGGGAACACTGAAGCTTTCTTT	TRBD1	.	TRBV11-2	TRBJ1-1
CASSFSRKTYNEQFF	TGTGCCAGCAGCTTTTCTAGAAAAACCTACAATGAGCAGTTCTTC	.	.	TRBV27	TRBJ2-1
CASSTGRVGAFF	TGCGCCAGCAGCACGGGGAGGGTAGGGGCTTTCTTT	.	few	TRBV4-1	TRBJ1-1
CASSQDQTGTTDTQYF	TGCGCCAGCAGCCAAGACCAGACAGGGACGACAGATACGCAGTATTTT	TRBD1	once	TRBV4-1	TRBJ2-3
CASSLAGGGRITEAFF	TGTGCCAGCAGCTTAGCGGGAGGAGGGCGGATCACTGAAGCTTTCTTT	.	.	TRBV11-1	TRBJ1-1
CASSFGSADGEQFF	TGTGCCAGCAGTTTCGGGTCCGCCGACGGTGAGCAGTTCTTC	.	.	TRBV6-5	TRBJ2-1
CASSQGTDYNSPLHF	TGCGCCAGCAGCCAAGGGACTGACTATAATTCACCCCTCCACTTT	.	.	TRBV4-1	TRBJ1-6
CASSLQLAGETQYF	TGTGCCAGCAGCCTACAACTAGCGGGGGAGACCCAGTACTTC	TRBD2	once	TRBV7-9	TRBJ2-5
CASSLGVIGSPLHF	TGTGCCAGCAGCTTAGGGGTGATCGGGTCACCCCTCCACTTT	.	.	TRBV11-1	TRBJ1-6
CASSLSGFERVYTGELFF	TGTGCCAGCAGTTTATCTGGCTTCGAGCGAGTTTACACCGGGGAGCTGTTTTTT	.	.	TRBV27	TRBJ2-2
CASSFRTRAGGHGELFF	TGTGCCAGCAGTTTCCGGACTAGAGCGGGGGGCCACGGGGAGCTGTTTTTT	TRBD2	.	TRBV27	TRBJ2-2
CASSLSVNTEAFF	TGTGCCAGCAGCTTAAGCGTGAACACTGAAGCTTTCTTT	.	.	TRBV7-8	TRBJ1-1
CASSGEGGNIQYF	TGTGCCAGCAGTGGGGAAGGAGGAAACATTCAGTACTTC	.	.	TRBV2	TRBJ2-4
CASSLGGIGPGNTIYF	TGCGCCAGCAGCTTGGGGGGTATTGGGCCTGGAAACACCATATATTTT	.	.	TRBV5-1	TRBJ1-3
CASSSPSVGTDTQYF	TGTGCCAGCAGCTCCCCGTCCGTCGGCACAGATACGCAGTATTTT	.	once	TRBV11-2	TRBJ2-3
CASSTLDEQFF	TGTGCCAGTAGTACGCTTGATGAGCAGTTCTTC	.	.	TRBV19	TRBJ2-1
CASSLERGRNYGYTF	TGTGCCAGCAGCTTAGAAAGGGGAAGGAACTATGGCTACACCTTC	.	.	TRBV7-9	TRBJ1-2
CASSLEGGLNTGELFF	TGCGCCAGCAGCTTGGAAGGGGGCTTGAACACCGGGGAGCTGTTTTTT	TRBD1	once	TRBV5-1	TRBJ2-2
CASSRQGYQPQHF	TGTGCCAGCAGTCGCCAGGGTTATCAGCCCCAGCATTTT	.	once	TRBV27	TRBJ1-5
CASSLVIAVGEQYF	TGTGCCAGCAGCTTGGTTATAGCTGTCGGCGAGCAGTACTTC	.	.	TRBV11-3	TRBJ2-7
CASSQGPSNTEAFF	TGTGCCAGCAGCCAGGGCCCCTCGAACACTGAAGCTTTCTTT	.	.	TRBV7-3	TRBJ1-1
CASSQGRHLGQYF	TGTGCCAGCAGCCAAGGACGGCACTTAGGGCAGTACTTC	.	.	TRBV14	TRBJ2-7
CASSPTTGGDGNTIYF	TGTGCCAGCAGCCCGACGACAGGGGGCGATGGAAACACCATATATTTT	TRBD1	once	TRBV11-2	TRBJ1-3
CASSRGPDTEAFF	TGTGCCAGCAGCAGGGGGCCCGACACTGAAGCTTTCTTT	TRBD1	.	TRBV7-2	TRBJ1-1